This T cell receptor (beta chain) is drawn from a study of neurological immune-mediated disorders. Regarding the study as a whole: When repertoires were grouped phylogenetically, those of 18 of 34 multiple sclerosis patients fell into one related-CDR3 cluster, a possible signature.

The authors made cDNA by 5'RACE with 10-nucleotide random UMIs. From 15-18 subjects, every sequencing run obtained over 200 million TCR-beta sequences. TCRdb re-derived calls from the 5' RACE reads in MiXCR, one entry per CDR3 protein. This table holds 90,000 to 150,000 distinct CDR3 sequences, roughly 3.2% found once. This CDR3 is 14 amino acids long. The V and J ends lost 7 bases and 4 bases respectively, with 14 bases between them. Germline CDR1 SGHTA, CDR2 FQGNSA. Ten or more counts support this clonotype. Its matching antigen is unknown. This TCR was recovered from a woman aged 25 to 45 with multiple sclerosis. The chain is built from TRBV7-2 and TRBJ1-3; D unresolved. Sequencing was performed on PBMCs. The CDR3: CASKMPPRGNTIYF. The DNA of the CDR3 is TGTGCCAGCAAAATGCCCCCCCGCGGAAACACCATATATTTT. Using reference TRBV7-2 and TRBJ1-3 for the parts outside the CDR3, the full variable domain is GAGVSQSPSNKVTEKGKDVELRCDPISGHTALYWYRQSLGQGLEFLIYFQGNSAPDKSGLPSDRFSAERTGGSVSTLTIQRTQQEDSAVYLCASKMPPRGNTIYFGEGSWLTVV.